This paragraph reports one T cell receptor (beta chain). Which antigen it targets is not known. No base quality values were provided; no much bigger clone lies one nucleotide off. Including cysteine and phenylalanine, the CDR3 has 15 amino acids. The only DNA kept is the CDR3, 45 bases in frame from the first base. The germline V gene gives CDR1 as SQVTM and CDR2 as ANQGSEA. V sheds 3 bases and J sheds 2 bases, leaving 11 bases between their ends. The method was PCR. The listed sequencing device is Illumina HiSeq 2500. TCR libraries were prepared with molecular barcoding, using unique molecular identifiers to normalize TCRbeta repertoire quantification. Starting from the raw public reads, TCRdb applied fastp trimming at Q25, assembled clones with MiXCR and retained in-frame beta chains. A single entry per CDR3 protein holds the most common genes and DNA from its merged rows. The sample table contains about 590,000 distinct CDR3 sequences; only one count was recorded for under 15% of them. Approximately 2% of the sample is held by the ten biggest clonotypes.

These data originate in a study of T-cell reconstitution after alpha-beta-depleted transplantation in children (TCRdb year 2016). For the study in its entirety: Using TCR repertoire profiling, the study quantitatively followed how T-cell immune reconstitution unfolded in children after TCRalphabeta/CD19-depleted allogeneic hematopoietic cell transplantation. General findings and caveats noted by the study authors: The frequencies of hyperexpanded clones fell over the following months, and after one year, T-cell counts and TCRbeta diversity were mostly attributed to newly produced T cells. About two months after transplant, the apparently early recovery of alphabetaT-cell counts reportedly depended on just several hundred clones that had expanded rapidly and came from non-depleted graft cells. In some patients, the high TCRbeta diversity seen at day 60 was put down to recipient T cells and intrathymic progenitors that had survived conditioning.

The sample's treatment or condition, from its label and the paper: allogeneic hematopoietic cell transplantation with graft depleted of TCRalphabeta T cells and CD19 B cells. The transplant recipients were children given TCRalphabeta/CD19-depleted allogeneic hematopoietic cell grafts. The sequence links TRBV29-1 to TRBJ2-6; the D gene could be either TRBD1 or TRBD2, each agreeing at 6 bases. The sequencing here drew on PBMCs, mostly from graft donor cells, taken 360 days after TCRalphabeta/CD19-depleted stem cell transplant. The source is a male patient under 18 who had a stem cell transplant for acute myeloid leukemia, so the T cells may come from the graft donor. The DNA reads TGCAGCGTTGATCCGGGGGCTACTGGGGCCAACGTCCTGACTTTC. This gives the protein CSVDPGATGANVLTF.